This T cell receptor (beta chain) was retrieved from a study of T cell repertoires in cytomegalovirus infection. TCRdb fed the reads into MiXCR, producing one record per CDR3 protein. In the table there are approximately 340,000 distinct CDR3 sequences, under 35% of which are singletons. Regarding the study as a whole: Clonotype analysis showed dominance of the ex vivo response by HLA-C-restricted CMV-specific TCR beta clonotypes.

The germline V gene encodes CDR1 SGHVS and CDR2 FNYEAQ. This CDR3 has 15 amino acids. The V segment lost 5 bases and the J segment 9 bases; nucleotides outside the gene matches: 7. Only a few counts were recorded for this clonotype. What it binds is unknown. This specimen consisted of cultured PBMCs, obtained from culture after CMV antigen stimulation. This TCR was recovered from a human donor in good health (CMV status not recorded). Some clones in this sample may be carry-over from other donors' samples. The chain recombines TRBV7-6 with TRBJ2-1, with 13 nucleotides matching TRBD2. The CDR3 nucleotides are TGTGCCAGCAGCCGGGGGACTAGCGGGGTCGGTGAGCAGTTCTTC. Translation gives CASSRGTSGVGEQFF.